A single sample is the source of the 26 T cell receptor beta chains below, sequenced in a study of T cells in Graves' hyperthyroidism and ophthalmopathy. RNA transcripts served as the template for amplifying TCR beta CDR3 regions. An initial round of RT-PCR targeting the TCR CDR3 relied on the HTBI primer set. Each CDR3 protein gets one entry after TCRdb re-called the multiplex PCR reads with MiXCR. The sample holds 800,000 or so distinct CDR3 sequences, 35% to 40% seen once. The material sequenced was blood. The source is a man aged 18 to 30 with Graves' hyperthyroidism.

This clonotype was observed a few times. The rearrangement links TRBV2 to TRBJ1-5, with TRBD1 as a possible D gene (6 bases). Germline values: CDR1 SNHLY, CDR2 FYNNEI. The CDR3 loop spans 16 amino acids. The V end was cut by 6 bases, the J end by 3 bases, with 18 bases between. CDR3 bases: TGTGCCAGCAGCGAAAAACAGGGATTTGACAATCAGCCCCAGCATTTT. It yields the protein CASSEKQGFDNQPQHF.

This rearrangement joins TRBV6-5 to TRBJ1-1; tentative D call: TRBD1 (6 bases). With 3 bases removed from V and 3 bases from J, the gap between germline ends came to 11 bases. CDR3 length: 14 residues. Germline V gene lookup returns CDR1 MNHEY and CDR2 SVGAGI. The DNA of the CDR3 is TGTGCCAGCAGTTATGAGGGGGTTTACACTGAAGCTTTCTTT. Its protein is CASSYEGVYTEAFF.

This clonotype was detected many times. CDR3 protein: CSVEAGERTEAFF. DNA for the CDR3: TGCAGCGTTGAAGCGGGAGAAAGGACTGAAGCTTTCTTT. The genes are TRBV29-1 and TRBJ1-1; D is ambiguous. The CDR3 runs to 13 residues. The ends were cut back, 1 base at V and 5 bases at J, with 11 bases in the middle. Germline loops: CDR1 SQVTM, CDR2 ANQGSEA.

This clonotype was counted many times. In DNA, the CDR3 is TGTGCCAGCAGTTACAGGGTGTTAGGGGGCTACACCTTC. Amino acids: CASSYRVLGGYTF. This chain uses TRBV6-5 with TRBJ1-2; D not resolved. The CDR3 runs 13 residues. Trimming stripped 2 bases from V and 8 bases from J, with 12 bases between. The germline V gene has CDR1 MNHEY and CDR2 SVGAGI.

This clonotype was counted ten times or more. The chain has TRBV9 and TRBJ1-1, with no clear D. This CDR3 is built from 14 residues. Germline CDR1 reads SGDLS; CDR2 reads YYNGEE. Trimming took 0 bases from V and 3 from J, leaving 9 bases between them. The DNA of the CDR3 is TGTGCCAGCAGCGTAGGAGTAGCGGACACTGAAGCTTTCTTT. Translating gives CASSVGVADTEAFF.

V and J are TRBV12-5 and TRBJ1-2, with 7 bases identical to TRBD1. The J segment lost 2 bases and the V segment lost 5 bases, leaving 5 bases of the junction unmatched. Germline CDR1 reads LGHNT; CDR2 reads FRNRAP. The CDR3 is 14 residues long. In DNA, the CDR3 is TGTGCTAGTGGTCCCCCGACAGGGAACTATGGCTACACCTTC. Residues: CASGPPTGNYGYTF.

This clonotype was counted ten times or more. The genes are TRBV5-1 and TRBJ2-6; D gene unclear. The CDR3 totals 16 residues. Germline V gene data show CDR1 as SGHRS and CDR2 as YFSETQ. V was shortened by 0 bases and J by 0 bases, with 7 bases between the two germline ends. DNA of the CDR3: TGCGCCAGCAGCTTGGGACAAAACTCTGGGGCCAACGTCCTGACTTTC. Its protein is CASSLGQNSGANVLTF.

The V call is TRBV5-1, the J call TRBJ1-3, with a possible D match to TRBD1 (6 bases). There are 15 residues in the CDR3. The germline V gene has CDR1 SGHRS and CDR2 YFSETQ. V shed 6 bases and J shed 4 bases, with 17 bases lying between them. CDR3 loop: CASIQEGVGGNTIYF. As DNA, the CDR3 is TGCGCCAGCATCCAGGAGGGGGTCGGCGGAAACACCATATATTTT.

This clonotype was counted ten times or more. This chain joins TRBV10-3 and TRBJ1-5; D unresolved. V lost 3 bases, J lost 2 bases, and 14 bases lay in between. Germline lookup yields CDR1 ENHRY and CDR2 SYGVKD. This CDR3 region has 16 residues. The CDR3 DNA follows: TGTGCCATCAGTGACCTCGGTAGTGTACGCAATCAGCCCCAGCATTTT. This gives the protein CAISDLGSVRNQPQHF.

This chain uses TRBV7-3 with TRBJ1-1, with D perhaps TRBD1 (6 bases). Trimming pared 6 bases from V and 1 base from J, leaving 21 bases between. CDR1 is SGHTA, CDR2 FQGTGA, per germline. CDR3 length: 17 amino acids. CDR3 sequence (DNA): TGTGCCAGCAGTCGATCCACCAAGGGACAATCGAACACTGAAGCTTTCTTT. Encoded protein: CASSRSTKGQSNTEAFF.

This clonotype came up many times. J is TRBJ1-1 and V is TRBV10-1, with D uncertain. Between the trimmed V and J ends, which lost 4 bases and 1 base, there was a span of 13 bases. The CDR3 extends over 15 amino acids. Germline V CDR1 and CDR2: WNHNN, SYGVQD (reference sequence). The CDR3 is CASSARTERNTEAFF. For the CDR3, the DNA is TGCGCCAGCAGTGCGAGAACAGAAAGGAACACTGAAGCTTTCTTT.

A note on this clonotype: An end of the junction does not agree with germline; a read error may underlie this. The rearrangement joins TRBV15 to TRBJ2-7; TRBD1 is a possible D gene (7 bases). Germline V gives CDR1 LNHNV, CDR2 YYDKDF (reference sequence). The CDR3 consists of 14 residues. The CDR3 sequence: CAASSRQGGMEQYF. DNA for the CDR3: TGTGCCGCCAGCAGCCGACAGGGCGGGATGGAGCAGTACTTC.

This chain connects TRBV20-1 to TRBJ1-3, with D maybe TRBD1 (6 bases). This CDR3 has 15 residues. Looked up from germline, CDR1 is DFQATT and CDR2 is SNEGSKA (reference sequence). Trimming took off 3 bases at V and 0 bases at J, with 12 bases between the two ends. The CDR3 nucleotides read TGCAGTGCTAGTGATGCAGGGGTCTCTGGAAACACCATATATTTT. Its protein is CSASDAGVSGNTIYF.

V gene TRBV6-5 combines with J gene TRBJ2-2; D possibly corresponds to TRBD2 (7 bases). The germline CDR1 and CDR2 sequences are MNHEY and SVGAGI. The CDR3 length is 14 residues. V lost 2 bases and J 7 bases, leaving 11 bases between the germline ends. The CDR3 spells CASSYGRGRGELFF. The CDR3 DNA follows: TGTGCCAGCAGTTACGGGCGGGGGCGCGGGGAGCTGTTTTTT.

This chain links TRBV10-3 with TRBJ1-3; 7 positions agree with TRBD1. Per germline, CDR1 ENHRY and CDR2 SYGVKD. The V gene end was trimmed by 11 bases and the J gene end by 2 bases; junction bases not matched to a gene: 0. CDR3 size: 11 residues. CDR3 protein: CAGQAGNTIYF. CDR3 DNA sequence: TGTGCCGGACAGGCTGGAAACACCATATATTTT.

This clonotype came up a few times. In nucleotides, the CDR3 is TGCGCCAGCAGCCAGCTAGCGGGAGATGGAGAGACCCAGTACTTC. This translates into CASSQLAGDGETQYF. The chain carries TRBV4-3 and TRBJ2-5, with 10 bases matching TRBD2. Germline V gene data show CDR1 as LGHNA and CDR2 as YSLEER. J was trimmed by 4 bases and V by 3 bases; bases with no gene match: 5. The CDR3 spans 15 residues.

This clonotype was seen more than once but under ten times. The J gene is TRBJ2-3, the V gene TRBV7-3; D is unresolved. CDR1 is SGHTA and CDR2 is FQGTGA in the germline V gene. The V gene lost 1 base and the J gene lost 1 base, with 3 bases spanning the gap. The CDR3 has 13 amino acids. DNA of the CDR3: TGTGCCAGCAGCTTAATCGGCACAGATACGCAGTATTTT. Its translation is CASSLIGTDTQYF.

This clonotype occurred many times. J is TRBJ2-7 and V is TRBV2; D is undetermined. Trimming took 6 bases from V and 2 from J, leaving 2 bases between them. The CDR3 is 10 residues long. The germline CDR1 and CDR2 sequences are SNHLY and FYNNEI. CDR3 nucleotide sequence: TGTGCCAGCAGCCCCTACGAGCAGTACTTC. This gives the protein CASSPYEQYF.

V gene TRBV10-3 combines with J gene TRBJ2-7; D tentatively fits TRBD1 or TRBD2 (5 bases each). This CDR3 region has 15 residues. Germline lookup yields CDR1 ENHRY and CDR2 SYGVKD. V lost 3 bases and J 8 bases, leaving 20 bases between the germline ends. CDR3 protein: CAISDDGADGGKQYF. The CDR3 DNA is TGTGCCATCAGTGATGACGGGGCCGACGGAGGCAAGCAGTACTTC.

The rearrangement links TRBV7-2 to TRBJ1-1, with D maybe TRBD1 (6 bases). Germline V CDR1 and CDR2: SGHTA, FQGNSA. Trimming took 3 bases from V and 0 from J, leaving 8 bases between them. This CDR3 is built from 14 residues. CDR3 region: CASSFRQVNTEAFF. CDR3 sequence (DNA): TGTGCCAGCAGCTTTAGACAGGTGAACACTGAAGCTTTCTTT.

At least ten counts were recorded for this clonotype. The chain recombines TRBV19 with TRBJ2-6; TRBD1 agrees at 7 bases. The CDR3 consists of 15 residues. Germline CDR1 and CDR2: LNHDA and SQIVND (reference sequence). V shed 6 bases and J 4 bases; nucleotides not matched to a gene: 6. The CDR3 loop reads CASRLTGSGANVLTF. The CDR3 nucleotides read TGTGCCAGTAGATTGACAGGGTCCGGGGCCAACGTCCTGACTTTC.

CDR3 DNA sequence: TGTGCCAGCACCCCCTGGCCAGGGGAGCTGTTTTTT. Its protein is CASTPWPGELFF. The V and J genes are TRBV7-6 and TRBJ2-2, with D uncertain. Germline CDR1 is SGHVS and CDR2 is FNYEAQ. This CDR3 region has 12 residues. V gave up 7 bases and J gave up 8 bases, with 11 bases separating them.

This clonotype was counted only a few times. For the CDR3, the DNA is TGTGCCAGCAGCTTTACACCCTCTGGGGCCAACGTCCTGACTTTC. It specifies CASSFTPSGANVLTF. The V call is TRBV6-1, the J call TRBJ2-6; D uncertain. Trimming removed 6 bases at V and 0 bases at J, with 9 bases between. Per germline, CDR1 MNHNS and CDR2 SASEGT. This CDR3 region has 15 residues.

This chain links TRBV2 with TRBJ1-4; TRBD1 matches 9 bases. CDR3 length: 14 amino acids. With V trimmed by 7 bases and J by 10 bases, 10 bases remained unmatched. Germline assignment: CDR1 SNHLY and CDR2 FYNNEI. CDR3 in DNA: TGTGCCAGCATCCTGACAACAGGGGGCGGAAAACTGTTTTTT. The encoded protein is CASILTTGGGKLFF.

The rearrangement joins TRBV25-1 to TRBJ2-7; 9 nucleotides agree with TRBD2. Germline values: CDR1 MGHDK, CDR2 SYGVNS. CDR3 length: 16 amino acids. The junction had 9 bases not matched to a gene; V was cut back by 5 bases and J by 1 base. CDR3 DNA sequence: TGTGCCAGCAGTTTCAGGAGTAGCGGGAGTTCCTACGAGCAGTACTTC. Translation: CASSFRSSGSSYEQYF.

This clonotype was seen once. This sequence joins TRBV7-8 and TRBJ1-1; a weak D match, TRBD1 (5 bases). The CDR3 is made up of 14 amino acids. Germline lookup yields CDR1 SGHVS and CDR2 FQNEAQ. V was trimmed by 10 bases and J by 1 base, leaving 16 bases between them. DNA of the CDR3: TGTGCCACAGCTGAAGGGGCGAAGAACACTGAAGCTTTCTTT. It specifies CATAEGAKNTEAFF.